These 17 T cell receptor beta chains were sequenced from one sample in a study of spatial heterogeneity in lung cancer (dated by TCRdb to between 2017 and 2020). Library creation used 5' RACE. The listed sequencing device is NextSeq 500. The public reads were quality trimmed at Q25 with fastp and then assembled into clones with MiXCR by TCRdb, keeping productive beta chains. Each record represents a unique CDR3 protein, reported with the most common genes and DNA among its rows. The sample table records 6,000 to 8,500 distinct CDR3 sequences; 5% to 6% of these occur just once. 6.5% to 10% of the sample goes to the ten largest clones. Sample time point, as interpreted from the label and publication: sample taken at primary tumor resection. Whole RNA extracted from tumor and nontumor lung tissue, or from cryopreserved PBMC samples, was used for TCR sequencing without cell sorting. This specimen consisted of normal lung tissue next to the tumor, obtained at surgery. The receptors originated from a female donor with early-stage non-small cell lung cancer.

Judged by abundance, this clonotype is medium-sized. This sequence joins TRBV7-3 and TRBJ2-2, with 11 bases matching TRBD2. The CDR3 spans 16 residues. The germline CDR1 and CDR2 sequences are SGHTA and FQGTGA. With V trimmed by 2 bases and J by 5 bases, 4 bases remained unmatched. The CDR3, as DNA: TGTGCCAGCAGCTTATCGCGGACTAGCGGGACCGGGGAGCTGTTTTTT. It specifies CASSLSRTSGTGELFF.

By sample fraction, this clonotype is medium-sized. V and J are TRBV7-3 and TRBJ2-7; TRBD1 aligns across 11 bases. Germline V lookup: CDR1 SGHTA, CDR2 FQGTGA. With 4 bases clipped from V and 2 bases from J, the junction kept 1 base outside the gene matches. This CDR3 is 14 amino acids long. DNA of the CDR3: TGTGCCAGCAGCTCGGGACAGGGGGCCTACGAGCAGTACTTC. Encoded protein: CASSSGQGAYEQYF.

By sample share, this clonotype is medium-sized (0.01 to 0.1%). This chain uses TRBV5-1 with TRBJ2-7; a weak D match, TRBD2 (5 bases). Germline lookup yields CDR1 SGHRS and CDR2 YFSETQ. The CDR3 runs 15 residues. V shed 0 bases and J shed 5 bases, with 15 bases lying between them. The CDR3 spells CASSLGGGSQDEQYF. CDR3 DNA: TGCGCCAGCAGCTTGGGCGGTGGGAGCCAGGACGAGCAGTACTTC.

The chain recombines TRBV6-4 with TRBJ2-1; 7 nucleotides agree with TRBD2. The CDR3 sequence is 15 residues long. V trimming: 0 bases; J trimming: 1 base; junction bases outside the gene matches: 0. Germline assignment: CDR1 MRHNA and CDR2 SNTAGT. The CDR3 DNA is TGTGCCAGCAGTGACTCTAGCGGGTCCTACAATGAGCAGTTCTTC. Encoded protein: CASSDSSGSYNEQFF.

By frequency in the sample, this clonotype is medium-sized. CDR3 amino acids: CASSPRGPGANVLTF. DNA of the CDR3: TGTGCCAGCAGCCCCAGGGGGCCTGGGGCCAACGTCCTGACTTTC. This rearrangement joins TRBV14 to TRBJ2-6; 8 bases align to TRBD1. Germline CDR1 reads SGHDN; CDR2 reads FVKESK. Trimming at V came to 4 bases and at J to 2 bases, leaving 1 base not matched to a gene. The CDR3 is made up of 15 amino acids.

By frequency in the sample, this clonotype is medium-sized. This chain uses TRBV6-2 or TRBV6-3 with TRBJ2-2, with 9 positions matching TRBD2. This CDR3 contains 16 residues. The ends lost 0 bases at V and 7 bases at J; junction bases unmatched: 6. Germline values: CDR1 MNHEY, CDR2 SVGEGT. CDR3 nucleotides: TGTGCCAGCAGTTACTCTGCTAGCGGGAACTACGGGGAGCTGTTTTTT. Protein sequence: CASSYSASGNYGELFF.

This clonotype was counted many times. The chain couples TRBV7-2 to TRBJ1-4, with 9 bases aligning to TRBD1. Trimming at V came to 6 bases and at J to 3 bases, leaving 5 bases not matched to a gene. CDR3 size: 15 residues. Germline CDR1 is SGHTA and CDR2 is FQGNSA. The chain's CDR3 is CASRTGGSANEKLFF. In DNA, the CDR3 is TGTGCCAGCAGAACAGGGGGCTCGGCTAATGAAAAACTGTTTTTT.

This clonotype was found many times. The rearrangement links TRBV5-1 to TRBJ1-1; D perhaps matches TRBD1 (6 bases). This CDR3 spans 15 amino acids. CDR1 is SGHRS and CDR2 is YFSETQ in the germline V gene. Trimming cost V 0 bases and J 3 bases, with 12 bases left between them. The CDR3 DNA reads TGCGCCAGCAGCTTGGAGAGGGGGAAGTACACTGAAGCTTTCTTT. Translating gives CASSLERGKYTEAFF.

The rearrangement joins TRBV20-1 to TRBJ2-2; no clear D. The CDR3 has 16 amino acids. Trimming left V 3 bases short and J 1 base short, with 15 bases between. Germline V CDR1 and CDR2: DFQATT, SNEGSKA (reference sequence). Here the CDR3 reads CSASLNPAGNTGELFF. For the CDR3, the DNA is TGCAGTGCTAGTCTAAATCCCGCAGGGAACACCGGGGAGCTGTTTTTT.

This clonotype is medium-sized (0.01 to 0.1%) by share. This rearrangement joins TRBV28 to TRBJ2-7; D is undetermined. Trimming removed 5 bases from V and 2 bases from J, with 7 bases in between. Per germline, CDR1 MDHEN and CDR2 SYDVKM. The CDR3 is 12 residues long. CDR3 residues: CASSPPAYEQYF. The CDR3 DNA reads TGTGCCAGCAGTCCCCCCGCCTACGAGCAGTACTTC.

At least ten counts were recorded for this clonotype. At one end, the junction sequence differs from germline, possibly due to a read error. V is TRBV4-1 and J is TRBJ1-2; no firm D call. Looked up from germline, CDR1 is MGHRA and CDR2 is YSYEKL. The CDR3 extends over 14 amino acids. CDR3 DNA: TGCGCCAGCAGCCAGGCACTTACTAATTATGGCTACACCTTC. Its translation is CASSQALTNYGYTF.

J is TRBJ1-5 and V is TRBV7-8; no clear D. The ends were cut back, 5 bases at V and 3 bases at J, with 8 bases in the middle. CDR1 and CDR2 (germline): SGHVS, FQNEAQ. The CDR3 runs to 13 residues. The DNA for the CDR3 is TGTGCCAGCAGCCAAGAGGTCAATCAGCCCCAGCATTTT. It encodes CASSQEVNQPQHF.

Sample share makes this clonotype medium-sized (0.01 to 0.1%). This sequence joins TRBV12-3 or TRBV12-4 and TRBJ2-3, with a tentative D call TRBD2 (5 bases). The CDR3 spans 15 residues. The germline V and J ends were trimmed by 4 bases and 1 base, with 12 bases remaining between them. The CDR3 DNA follows: TGTGCCAGCAGTTCGTCAGCGGTGGGCACAGATACGCAGTATTTT. Protein sequence: CASSSSAVGTDTQYF.

This clonotype was seen ten or more times. The rearrangement links TRBV5-1 to TRBJ1-5, with D hard to call. The V end lost 0 bases, the J end lost 4 bases, and 8 bases lay between the germline ends. Germline V gene sequence: CDR1 SGHRS, CDR2 YFSETQ. The CDR3 has 14 amino acids. The CDR3 nucleotides read TGCGCCAGCAGCTTGGAGAGTCTTAATCAGCCCCAGCATTTT. Protein: CASSLESLNQPQHF.

This clonotype is labeled as medium-sized (0.01 to 0.1%). The gene calls are TRBV28 and TRBJ2-7; TRBD2 agrees at 7 bases. J gave up 2 bases and V 2 bases, and 3 bases lay outside the gene matches. CDR3 length: 14 residues. Germline lookup yields CDR1 MDHEN and CDR2 SYDVKM. CDR3 nucleotides: TGTGCCAGCAGTTTAGCGAGCGGGGCCTACGAGCAGTACTTC. This sequence encodes CASSLASGAYEQYF.

This clonotype was seen many times. This rearrangement joins TRBV11-2 to TRBJ2-7; unclear D gene. Germline loops: CDR1 SGHAT, CDR2 FQNNGV. CDR3 length equals 10 residues. V was cut by 3 bases and J by 6 bases, with 3 bases left in between. For the CDR3, the DNA is TGTGCCAGCAGCTTGTTCGAGCAGTACTTC. Its protein product is CASSLFEQYF.

By share, this clonotype counts as medium-sized (0.01 to 0.1%). The chain has TRBV29-1 and TRBJ2-5; TRBD2 agrees at 7 bases. The CDR3 extends over 11 amino acids. Germline V lookup: CDR1 SQVTM, CDR2 ANQGSEA. J gave up 7 bases and V 8 bases, and 7 bases lay outside the gene matches. The CDR3 region is CSSTGGLTQYF. The CDR3 DNA reads as TGCAGCTCCACGGGGGGTTTGACCCAGTACTTC.